This TCR beta chain was documented in a study of blood T cells in healthy people across ages. The germline V gene encodes CDR1 DFQATT and CDR2 SNEGSKA (reference sequence). The CDR3 spans 15 residues. Trimming pared 1 base from V and 2 bases from J, leaving 12 bases between. Healthy Caucasians from Russia aged roughly 6 to 95 served as donors. The second PCR ran roughly 6 to 11 cycles with a sample-barcoded 5' primer and J-beta primers. TCRdb reprocessed the 5' RACE reads with MiXCR, giving one entry per CDR3 protein. The repertoire holds 550,000 to 700,000 distinct CDR3 sequences, roughly 28% seen once, with 18% in the top ten. The sample holds a few counts of this clonotype.

This receptor was obtained from a woman in her 70s in good health. V gene TRBV20-1 combines with J gene TRBJ2-1; tentatively, D is TRBD1 or TRBD2 (6 bases each). Sequencing was performed on blood. CDR3 sequence: CSARAGAGTYNEQFF. CDR3 nucleotide sequence: TGCAGTGCTAGAGCAGGGGCGGGGACCTACAATGAGCAGTTCTTC.